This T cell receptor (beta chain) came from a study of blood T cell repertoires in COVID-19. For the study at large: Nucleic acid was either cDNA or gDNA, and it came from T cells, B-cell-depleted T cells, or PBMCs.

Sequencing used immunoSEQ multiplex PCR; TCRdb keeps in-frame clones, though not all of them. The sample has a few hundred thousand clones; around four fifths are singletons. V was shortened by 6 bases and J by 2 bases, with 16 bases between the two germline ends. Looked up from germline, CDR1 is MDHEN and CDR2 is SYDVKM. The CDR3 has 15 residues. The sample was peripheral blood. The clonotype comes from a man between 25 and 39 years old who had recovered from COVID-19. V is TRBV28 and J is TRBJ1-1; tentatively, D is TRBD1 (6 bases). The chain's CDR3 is CASSSPGRGNTEAFF. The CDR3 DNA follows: TGTGCCAGCAGCTCCCCGGGCAGGGGAAACACTGAAGCTTTCTTT.